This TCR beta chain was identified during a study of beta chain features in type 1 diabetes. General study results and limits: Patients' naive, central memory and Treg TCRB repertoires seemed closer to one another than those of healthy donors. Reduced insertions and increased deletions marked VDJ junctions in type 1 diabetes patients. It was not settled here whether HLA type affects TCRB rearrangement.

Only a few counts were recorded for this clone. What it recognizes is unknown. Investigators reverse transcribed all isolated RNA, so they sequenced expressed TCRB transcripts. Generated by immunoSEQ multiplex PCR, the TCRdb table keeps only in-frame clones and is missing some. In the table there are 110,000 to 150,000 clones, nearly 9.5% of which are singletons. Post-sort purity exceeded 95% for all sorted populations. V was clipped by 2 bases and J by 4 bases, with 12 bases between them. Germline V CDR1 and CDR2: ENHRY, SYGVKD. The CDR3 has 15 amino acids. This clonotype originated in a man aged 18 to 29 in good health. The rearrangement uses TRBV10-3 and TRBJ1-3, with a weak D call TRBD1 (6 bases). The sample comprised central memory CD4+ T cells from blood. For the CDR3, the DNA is TGTGCCATCAGTGAGCTCAGAGACAGGGGAAACACCATATATTTT. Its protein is CAISELRDRGNTIYF.